This note documents a single T cell receptor beta chain sequence. The antigen is unknown. These data come from a study of T-cell memory formation after mild COVID-19. Study-wide findings and caveats: For second-wave clones that peaked at day 37, SARS-CoV-2 specificity went unverified.

CDR1 is SGHAT and CDR2 is FQNNGV in the germline V gene. This CDR3 has 14 residues. The V end was cut by 0 bases, the J end by 0 bases, with 5 bases between. One entry per CDR3 protein results from TCRdb running MiXCR on the 5' RACE reads. This table holds just under 350,000 distinct CDR3 sequences, 13% found once. V gene TRBV11-2 combines with J gene TRBJ1-2, with unresolved D. This sequence originates from a man in his late teens or twenties who had mild COVID-19 (a few samples of this study predate the infection). Cell type and time point are not known. The sequenced sample was PBMCs or a T cell subset sorted from them (not recorded which). The CDR3 sequence: CASSLDWANYGYTF. The CDR3 region has the DNA TGTGCCAGCAGCTTAGATTGGGCTAACTATGGCTACACCTTC.